Listed below are T cell receptor beta chains from one sample, sequenced in a study of cytotoxic CD8 clonotypes in ibrutinib-treated CLL. The protocol was immunoSEQ multiplex PCR, while the TCRdb copy is restricted to in-frame clones and leaves out a portion. The sample contains about 160,000 clones, approximately 80% of which appear only once. The sequenced sample was PBMCs, obtained after 12 months of ibrutinib treatment. The source is a human donor with chronic lymphocytic leukemia. The CDR3 runs from the conserved cysteine through the conserved F or W. Each record gives: D gene, CDR3 length, J gene, clone size, V gene, CDR3 DNA, CDR3 protein. The D gene is left open where the match is weak. Clone size is shown for a subset of rows, as once, few, many or a class of expanded clone.

NA,15,TRBJ2-7,once,TRBV9,TGTGCCAGCAGCGTAGACGTGGGGAGCTCCTACGAGCAGTACTTC,CASSVDVGSSYEQYF
TRBD1,15,TRBJ1-2,once,TRBV6-5,TGTGCCAGCAGTTTCACAGGGGGCAGAAACTATGGCTACACCTTC,CASSFTGGRNYGYTF
NA,15,TRBJ2-7,NA,TRBV7-8,TGTGCCAGCAGCTTAGGACGACCCGCCGGGGATGGGCAGTACTTC,CASSLGRPAGDGQYF
NA,13,TRBJ2-7,NA,TRBV7-9,TGTGCCAGCAGCTCAGACAGATCCGAGAAGCAGTACTTC,CASSSDRSEKQYF
TRBD1,15,TRBJ1-2,NA,TRBV28,TGTGCCAGCATCAGGCCGGGACAGGGAGGGCATGGCTACACCTTC,CASIRPGQGGHGYTF
NA,16,TRBJ2-5,NA,TRBV30,TGTGCCTGGAGTGTACTAATCCCTCTAAGTCCGGAGACCCAGTACTTC,CAWSVLIPLSPETQYF
TRBD2,16,TRBJ2-7,NA,TRBV9,TGTGCCAGCAGCGTCTCCGGGACTAGCGGTTCCTACGAGCAGTACTTC,CASSVSGTSGSYEQYF
NA,14,TRBJ1-3,NA,TRBV28,TGTGCCAGCAGTTTGTGGCTATCTGGAAACACCATATATTTT,CASSLWLSGNTIYF
TRBD2,18,TRBJ2-3,NA,TRBV7-3,TGTGCCAGCAGTCACACTAGCGGGGGGAATCCTAGCACAGATACGCAGTATTTT,CASSHTSGGNPSTDTQYF
NA,17,TRBJ1-2,NA,TRBV16,TGTGCCAGCAGCCCGCCCAGGGGACGGCTCCTGAACTATGGCTACACCTTC,CASSPPRGRLLNYGYTF
NA,17,TRBJ2-4,NA,TRBV28,TGTGCCAGCAGTCCGACTATGCGTTCACTAGCCAAAAACATTCAGTACTTC,CASSPTMRSLAKNIQYF
NA,18,TRBJ2-5,NA,TRBV5-1,TGCGCCAGCAGCTTGGAGGCGACGGGGCGTACTAACCAAGAGACCCAGTACTTC,CASSLEATGRTNQETQYF
NA,12,TRBJ1-3,NA,TRBV19,TGTGCCAGGTACCGACGAAGAAACACCATATATTTT,CARYRRRNTIYF
NA,12,TRBJ2-7,NA,TRBV10-3,TGTGCCATCAGTGAAGTTCTAGCGGAGCAGTACTTC,CAISEVLAEQYF
NA,16,TRBJ2-7,NA,TRBV28,TGTGCCAGCAGTGCCGCCAGGGGAGGGAGGCATAGGGAGCAGTACTTC,CASSAARGGRHREQYF
NA,13,TRBJ2-1,NA,TRBV27,TGTGCCAGCAGTCCCTATGGCTTGAATGAGCAGTTCTTC,CASSPYGLNEQFF
NA,15,TRBJ1-6,NA,TRBV28,TGTGCCAGCAGTAGTGCCGGGAACTCGAATTCACCCCTCCACTTT,CASSSAGNSNSPLHF
TRBD1,15,TRBJ2-7,NA,TRBV19,TGTGCCAGTAGTAAACGGGACAGGGGCTTCTACGAGCAGTACTTC,CASSKRDRGFYEQYF
TRBD1,15,TRBJ2-3,NA,TRBV5-1,TGCGCCAGCAGCTTGGATAAGGGGGCGCCAGATACGCAGTATTTT,CASSLDKGAPDTQYF
NA,14,TRBJ1-2,NA,TRBV5-6,TGTGCCAGCAGCCAACGTGGAAGGGAGGGTGGCTACACCTTC,CASSQRGREGGYTF
NA,14,TRBJ2-2,NA,TRBV7-2,TGTGCCAGCAGCTTATCGGGGAGCACCGGGGAGCTGTTTTTT,CASSLSGSTGELFF
TRBD2,14,TRBJ2-3,NA,TRBV5-4,TGTGCCACACAGCGGGGGGGCTCCGCAGATACGCAGTATTTT,CATQRGGSADTQYF
TRBD2,16,TRBJ2-7,NA,TRBV5-1,TGCGCCAGCAGCTTGGAGGGTAGCGGGACCTCCTACGAGCAGTACTTC,CASSLEGSGTSYEQYF
NA,13,TRBJ1-2,NA,TRBV30,TGTGCCTGGAGTGTAATAAGGGCCTATGGCTACACCTTC,CAWSVIRAYGYTF
NA,12,TRBJ1-1,few,TRBV2,TGTGCCAGAAGACAACTGAACACTGAAGCTTTCTTT,CARRQLNTEAFF
TRBD2,17,TRBJ2-3,NA,TRBV7-2,TGTGCCAGCAGCTTAGGATCTAGCGGGAGAAGCGCAGATACGCAGTATTTT,CASSLGSSGRSADTQYF
NA,14,TRBJ2-1,NA,TRBV28,TGTGCCAGCAGTTTGGGATGGGGGGCCAATGAGCAGTTCTTC,CASSLGWGANEQFF
NA,14,TRBJ1-4,NA,TRBV28,TGTGCCATCCGGAGTGGGGCGACTAATGAAAAACTGTTTTTT,CAIRSGATNEKLFF
TRBD1,14,TRBJ1-2,NA,TRBV29-1,TGCAGCGTTGAAGAAGACAGGGGACCGGGTGGCTACACCTTC,CSVEEDRGPGGYTF
NA,15,TRBJ1-1,NA,TRBV29-1,TGCAGCGCCTCGGACGGATTTCTGGGGAACACTGAAGCTTTCTTT,CSASDGFLGNTEAFF
TRBD1,14,TRBJ1-2,NA,TRBV6-5,TGTGCCAGCATCACTTCCGGGGACAGACGTAGCTACACCTTC,CASITSGDRRSYTF
TRBD2,15,TRBJ2-3,NA,TRBV6-5,TGTGCCAGCAGTCGAGCGGGGGCGATAACAGATACGCAGTATTTT,CASSRAGAITDTQYF